The sequence of this T cell receptor (beta chain) was determined in a study of metastatic and nonmetastatic thyroid tumors. Each patient went into thyroid surgery without having received any treatment. The CDR3 consists of 14 residues. V was pared by 5 bases and J by 7 bases, with 7 bases of the junction left unmatched. Looked up from germline, CDR1 is SGHVS and CDR2 is FQNEAQ. This clone turned up a few times. A much larger clone is a single base away; this may be a read error. Using MiXCR, TCRdb reanalyzed the PCR reads. The sample includes about 64,000 clones, 16% seen only once; the top ten take about 9.4%.

The receptor comes from a male donor with papillary thyroid cancer or a benign thyroid nodule (not recorded which). Some clones in this sample may be carry-over from other donors' samples. The gene calls are TRBV7-8 and TRBJ2-4; 8 bases align to TRBD1. Sequencing was performed on blood. CDR3 coding DNA: TGTGCCAGCAGCGCGACAGGGGCGGTGAACATTCAGTACTTC. The encoded protein is CASSATGAVNIQYF.